The clone carrying this T cell receptor (beta chain) was seen only a few times. Its antigen is as yet unknown. TCRdb used MiXCR to reprocess the reads, holding one entry per CDR3 protein. The sample yields some 900,000 distinct CDR3 sequences, approximately 30% seen once. The sample belongs to a study of T cell repertoires in cytomegalovirus infection. In the study overall: Both recently identified HLA-C-restricted and well-studied HLA-B-restricted CMV epitopes were used in the study. From public TCR beta signatures came an indication of both CMV infection and matching HLA type.

Study-level results: Of the TCR beta families, the public ones yielded a cumulative frequency that identified carriers of CMV plus the relevant HLA. Across the ex vivo response, the dominant clonotypes were HLA-C-restricted CMV-specific TCR beta clonotypes.

Germline trimming cut 2 bases from V and 3 bases from J; bases unmatched to any gene: 5. The CDR3 spans 15 residues. The germline V gene has CDR1 MNHEY and CDR2 SVGEGT. The sequences come from cultured CD8+ T cells from PBMCs, collected from culture after CMV antigen stimulation. The rearrangement joins TRBV6-2 or TRBV6-3 to TRBJ2-3, with 7 bases that match TRBD1. The TCR was taken from a human donor in good health (CMV status not recorded). Some clones in this sample may be carry-over from other donors' samples. Written as DNA, the CDR3 is TGTGCCAGCAGTTACGAGGGGGCGAGAACAGATACGCAGTATTTT. Its protein is CASSYEGARTDTQYF.